The clone carrying this T cell receptor (beta chain) appeared many times. Its specificity is not known. The germline V gene has CDR1 LGHDT and CDR2 YNNKEL (reference sequence). The CDR3 is 15 amino acids. V was cut by 5 bases and J by 3 bases, with 16 bases left in between. Amplification targeted the TCR beta CDR3 regions, with RNA transcripts as the source material. RT-PCR in the first round used HTBI primers; a second-round multiplex PCR followed. One entry per CDR3 protein, called by TCRdb with MiXCR from the multiplex PCR reads. There are approximately 700,000 distinct CDR3 sequences in the sample; over 40% occur only once, and roughly 3.5% lies in the top ten. The sample is drawn from a study of Graves' ophthalmopathy and Graves' hyperthyroidism. Broader study findings: From stable hyperthyroidism, ophthalmopathy was separated by a 13-signature model with roughly 89% sensitivity and more than 75% specificity.

Every ophthalmopathy donor presented moderate-to-severe activity, CAS ≥3, NOSPECS ≥4 and duration under 3 months. PBMCs were isolated by Ficoll-Paque density gradient centrifugation, using 8 to 10 ml of fresh peripheral blood as the starting material. The TCR was taken from an adult man with Graves' ophthalmopathy. The sample consisted of peripheral blood. This chain uses TRBV3-1 with TRBJ2-5; unclear D gene. Here the CDR3 DNA reads TGTGCCAGCAGCTCCGAGCAAGGAAGGGAAGAGACCCAGTACTTC. Translated: CASSSEQGREETQYF.